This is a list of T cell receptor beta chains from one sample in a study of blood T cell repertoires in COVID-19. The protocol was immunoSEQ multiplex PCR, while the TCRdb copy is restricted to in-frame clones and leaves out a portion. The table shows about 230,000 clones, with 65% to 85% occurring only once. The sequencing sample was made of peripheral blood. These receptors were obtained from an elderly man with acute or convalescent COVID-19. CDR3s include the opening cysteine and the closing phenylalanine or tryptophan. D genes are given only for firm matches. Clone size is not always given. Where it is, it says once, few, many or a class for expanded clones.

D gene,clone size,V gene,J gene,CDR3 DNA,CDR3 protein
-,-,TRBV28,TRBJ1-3,TGTGCCAGCGTACAGAACAGGGGAAACACCATATATTTT,CASVQNRGNTIYF
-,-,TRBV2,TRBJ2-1,TGTGCCAGCAGTAGACTGACCTACAATGAGCAGTTCTTC,CASSRLTYNEQFF
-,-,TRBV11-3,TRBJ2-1,TGTGCCAGCAGCTTAGAAGGAGCGGCCTCCTTCAATGAGCAGTTCTTC,CASSLEGAASFNEQFF
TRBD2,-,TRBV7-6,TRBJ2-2,TGTGCCAGCAGCGTGATGAGCGGGGGGGCCCCGAACACCGGGGAGCTGTTTTTT,CASSVMSGGAPNTGELFF
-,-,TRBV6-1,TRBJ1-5,TGTGCCAGCAGTGAAGGGGGCCGTCAGCCCCAGCATTTT,CASSEGGRQPQHF
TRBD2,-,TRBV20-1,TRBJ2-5,TGCAGTGCTAGTAGCGGGGGGGCGGGAGAGACCCAGTACTTC,CSASSGGAGETQYF
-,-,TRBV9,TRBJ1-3,TGTGCCAGCAGCCCAGGGGGAAACACCATATATTTT,CASSPGGNTIYF
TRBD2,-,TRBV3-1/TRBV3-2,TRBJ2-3,TGTGCCAGCAGGTCTAGCGGGAGTAGTGCGGATACGCAGTATTTT,CASRSSGSSADTQYF
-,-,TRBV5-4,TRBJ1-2,TGTGCCAGCAGCCCGGACTCGATCTATGGCTACACCTTC,CASSPDSIYGYTF
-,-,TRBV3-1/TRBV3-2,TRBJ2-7,TGTGCCAGCAATTTCGCGGGAACCTACGAGCAGTACTTC,CASNFAGTYEQYF
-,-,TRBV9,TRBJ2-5,TGTGCCAGCAGCGTAGCCAGCCAAGAGACCCAGTACTTC,CASSVASQETQYF
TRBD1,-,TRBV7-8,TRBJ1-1,TGTGCCAGCAGCTTATTCCCGACAGGGGGCGGGGGCACTGAAGCTTTCTTT,CASSLFPTGGGGTEAFF
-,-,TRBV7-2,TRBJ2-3,TGTGCCAGCAGCCCCTGGGTAGGGGGAGGGAACACAGATACGCAGTATTTT,CASSPWVGGGNTDTQYF
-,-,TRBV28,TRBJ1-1,TGTGCCAGCAGTTTACCAAAAACTGAAGCTTTCTTT,CASSLPKTEAFF
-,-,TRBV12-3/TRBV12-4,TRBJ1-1,TGTGCCAGCAGTTTTATGGCAACTGAAGCTTTCTTT,CASSFMATEAFF
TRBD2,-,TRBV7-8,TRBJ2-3,TGTGCCAGCAGCTTAGAAGCGGGAACAGATACGCAGTATTTT,CASSLEAGTDTQYF
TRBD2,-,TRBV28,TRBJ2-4,TGTGCCAGCAGAGGCACTAGCGGGGGGGCGGCCAAAAACATTCAGTACTTC,CASRGTSGGAAKNIQYF
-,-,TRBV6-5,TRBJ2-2,TGTGCCAGCAGTTCCCGACAGACCAACACCGGGGAGCTGTTTTTT,CASSSRQTNTGELFF
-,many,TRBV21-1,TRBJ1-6,TGTGCCAGCAGCTACAGGGCATCACCCCTCCACTTT,CASSYRASPLHF
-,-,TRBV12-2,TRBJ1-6,TGTGCAAGTCGCTTTAGGGACAGGGGTATGGGGGATTCACCCCTCCACTTT,CASRFRDRGMGDSPLHF
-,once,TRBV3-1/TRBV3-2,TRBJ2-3,TGTGCCAGCAGCCCATCGCAGCGTCTGGCAGATACGCAGTATTTT,CASSPSQRLADTQYF
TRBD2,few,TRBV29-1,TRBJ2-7,TGCAGCGTCGGGAAAAGCGGGGTGTACGAGCAGTACTTC,CSVGKSGVYEQYF
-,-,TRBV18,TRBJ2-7,TGTGCCAGCTCACTAGCCGGAATGGCCTACGAGCAGTACTTC,CASSLAGMAYEQYF
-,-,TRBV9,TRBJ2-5,TGTGCCAGCAGCGCCGGCGGAAGTAGGATTCAAGAGACCCAGTACTTC,CASSAGGSRIQETQYF
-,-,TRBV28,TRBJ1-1,TGTGCCAGCAGCAAATTCCGCCCGGTCCGCGAAGCTTTCTTT,CASSKFRPVREAFF
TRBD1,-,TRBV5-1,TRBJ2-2,TGCGCCAGCAGCTTTGGGACAGGGGGCACCGGGGAGCTGTTTTTT,CASSFGTGGTGELFF
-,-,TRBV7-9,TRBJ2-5,TGTGCCAGCAGCAGGGACTCCTCGGAGACCCAGTACTTC,CASSRDSSETQYF
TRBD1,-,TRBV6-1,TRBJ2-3,TGTGCCAGCAGTGAACGGCCAGGGGGTGCAGATACGCAGTATTTT,CASSERPGGADTQYF
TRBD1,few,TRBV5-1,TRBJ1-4,TGCGCCAGCAGCGATGACAGGGGAGGAAAAGTTTGGGCTAATGAAAAACTGTTTTTT,CASSDDRGGKVWANEKLFF
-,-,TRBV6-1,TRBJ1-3,TGTGCCAGCAGTGAAGCCCTCTCAGGGTCTGGAAACACCATATATTTT,CASSEALSGSGNTIYF
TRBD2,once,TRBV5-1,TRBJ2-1,TGCGCCAGCAGCTTGGGACCCTCCAACTTAGCGGGAGGGACCTACAATGAGCAGTTCTTC,CASSLGPSNLAGGTYNEQFF
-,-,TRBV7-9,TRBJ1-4,TGTGCCAGCAGCTTATTCGGGAGGTCTGATGGAGAAAAACTGTTTTTT,CASSLFGRSDGEKLFF
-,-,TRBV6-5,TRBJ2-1,TGTGCCAGCAGTTATACAGGAGAATACAATGAGCAGTTCTTC,CASSYTGEYNEQFF
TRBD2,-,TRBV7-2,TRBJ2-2,TGTGCCAGCAGCTTACGGGGGGGCACCGGGGAGCTGTTTTTT,CASSLRGGTGELFF
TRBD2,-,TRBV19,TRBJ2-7,TGTGCCAGTAGGTCGGGGGCTAGCGGGACAAACTCCTACGAGCAGTACTTC,CASRSGASGTNSYEQYF
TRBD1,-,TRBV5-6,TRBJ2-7,TGTGCCAGCAGCGGAAGGGGACAGCCGACCTACGAGCAGTACTTC,CASSGRGQPTYEQYF
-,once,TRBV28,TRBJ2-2,TGTGCCAGCAGTAGCCGCAGGGTAGGGACCGGGGAGCTGTTTTTT,CASSSRRVGTGELFF
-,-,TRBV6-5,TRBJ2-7,TGTGCCAGCAGGGGGGGAACGGGCGCCTACGAGCAGTACTTC,CASRGGTGAYEQYF
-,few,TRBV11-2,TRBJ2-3,TGTGCCAGCAGCTTAGGGGGGCTTACGCAGTATTTT,CASSLGGLTQYF
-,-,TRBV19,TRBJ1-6,TGTGCCAGTACCCCCCGGGACACCCTTGATTCACCCCTCCACTTT,CASTPRDTLDSPLHF
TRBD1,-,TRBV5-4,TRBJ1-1,TGTGCCAGCAGCTCCAAAGGGGGCCTGATCGCTGAAGCTTTCTTT,CASSSKGGLIAEAFF
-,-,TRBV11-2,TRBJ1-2,TGTGCCAGCAGCAAAGGACAGAACTATGGCTACACCTTC,CASSKGQNYGYTF